This T cell receptor beta chain was recorded in a study of cytomegalovirus exposure and HLA in healthy donors. Background on the study: A subsequent analysis reported that the roughly 120 validation repertoires were produced on the same platform that had also been used for the roughly 710 first-cohort repertoires.

CDR1 SGHKS and CDR2 YYEKEE come from the germline V gene (reference sequence). The junction had 4 bases not matched to a gene; V was cut back by 3 bases and J by 3 bases. The CDR3 extends over 14 amino acids. The repertoire was sequenced with immunoSEQ multiplex PCR; TCRdb's copy has only in-frame clones and lacks some. The table includes about 250,000 clones, over 75% detected once. The validation cohort, a group of 120 subjects, included the donors and was separate from the roughly 620-subject first cohort. Study results and caveats: Confirmation in vitro established that three CMV-associated chains were specific for CMV antigens. The study designated about 160 TCR beta chains cytomegalovirus-associated.

About this clone: The antigen is not known.

The sample consisted of PBMCs. The chain couples TRBV5-5 to TRBJ2-7; 9 positions agree with TRBD1. The TCR originated in a young man in good health and CMV-seropositive. The CDR3 is CASSYTGGYYEQYF. DNA of the CDR3: TGTGCCAGCAGCTACACAGGGGGCTACTACGAGCAGTACTTC.